This entry lists 28 T cell receptor beta chains sequenced from one sample in a study of cytomegalovirus exposure and HLA in healthy donors. Profiled with immunoSEQ multiplex PCR; TCRdb holds only in-frame clones, not every one. This table holds some 150,000 clones, approximately 91% found once. The sequenced sample was PBMCs. Receptors were obtained from a woman aged 18-29 years in good health and CMV-seropositive.

This clone occurred a few times. The chain joins TRBV30 to TRBJ1-2; no firm D call. Germline lookup yields CDR1 GTSNPN and CDR2 SVGIG (reference sequence). V was shortened by 0 bases and J by 0 bases, with 5 bases between the two germline ends. This CDR3 contains 13 residues. The CDR3 DNA is TGTGCCTGGAGTGTACTAACTAACTATGGCTACACCTTC. Amino acids: CAWSVLTNYGYTF.

The DNA for the CDR3 is TGTGCCAGCAATCAACTCGGAGGGGTGGGCACTGAAGCTTTCTTT. Encoded protein: CASNQLGGVGTEAFF. The chain uses TRBV6-6 and TRBJ1-1; D is perhaps TRBD1 (5 bases). Germline V gives CDR1 MNHNY, CDR2 SVGAGI (reference sequence). This CDR3 is 15 amino acids long. Trimming shortened V by 7 bases and J by 4 bases, and 19 bases separated the two germline ends.

The V and J genes are TRBV30 and TRBJ2-5, with D possibly being TRBD2 (6 bases). This CDR3 comprises 16 residues. The germline V gene has CDR1 GTSNPN and CDR2 SVGIG (reference sequence). With 1 base removed from V and 5 bases from J, the gap between germline ends came to 20 bases. CDR3 sequence: CAWSGAGTAFQETQYF. DNA for the CDR3: TGTGCCTGGAGTGGAGCGGGTACCGCTTTTCAGGAGACCCAGTACTTC.

The J gene is TRBJ2-5, the V gene TRBV29-1; D may be TRBD1 (5 bases). This CDR3 spans 13 amino acids. Germline lookup yields CDR1 SQVTM and CDR2 ANQGSEA. Between the trimmed V and J ends, which lost 3 bases and 4 bases, there was a span of 12 bases. The CDR3 DNA is TGCAGCGTTGACCTCAGGGATGTAGAGACCCAGTACTTC. As protein: CSVDLRDVETQYF.

The CDR3 coding sequence is TGTGCCAGCTCACCGTCGGGTCTAGCTTCTATACAGTTCTTC. Amino acid sequence: CASSPSGLASIQFF. The rearrangement links TRBV18 to TRBJ2-1; TRBD2 is a possible D gene (5 bases). Between the trimmed V and J ends, which lost 3 bases and 13 bases, there was a span of 19 bases. Per germline, CDR1 KGHSH and CDR2 LQKENI. CDR3 length: 14 residues.

This rearrangement joins TRBV18 to TRBJ1-4, with D unresolved. V dropped 0 bases and J dropped 6 bases, with 8 bases sitting between them. Germline V gene lookup returns CDR1 KGHSH and CDR2 LQKENI. This CDR3 has 14 residues. Here the CDR3 DNA reads TGTGCCAGCTCACCACCCCCCGGGGATGAAAAACTGTTTTTT. It yields the protein CASSPPPGDEKLFF. The variable domain in full, with the rest retrieved from reference TRBV18 and TRBJ1-4, is NAGVMQNPRHLVRRRGQEARLRCSPMKGHSHVYWYRQLPEEGLKFMVYLQKENIIDESGMPKERFSAEFPKEGPSILRIQQVVRGDSAAYFCASSPPPGDEKLFFGSGTQLSVL.

The chain links TRBV7-6 to TRBJ2-1; 10 bases are a match to TRBD1. Germline CDR1 and CDR2: SGHVS and FNYEAQ. This CDR3 contains 17 residues. V was pared by 1 base and J by 9 bases, with 12 bases of the junction left unmatched. The CDR3 sequence is CASSLVTPGQGSVEQFF. The CDR3 region has the DNA TGTGCCAGCAGCTTAGTAACACCGGGACAGGGGAGTGTTGAGCAGTTCTTC.

The rearrangement uses TRBV7-2 and TRBJ2-3; TRBD2 matches at 8 bases. The germline V gene has CDR1 SGHTA and CDR2 FQGNSA. The CDR3 is 17 amino acids. The ends lost 5 bases at V and 0 bases at J; junction bases unmatched: 10. CDR3 DNA: TGTGCCAGCAGCACCCCATGGTTAGCGGGAAGCACAGATACGCAGTATTTT. It is translated as CASSTPWLAGSTDTQYF. The whole variable domain, filled in from reference TRBV7-2 and TRBJ2-3, reads GAGVSQSPSNKVTEKGKDVELRCDPISGHTALYWYRQSLGQGLEFLIYFQGNSAPDKSGLPSDRFSAERTGGSVSTLTIQRTQQEDSAVYLCASSTPWLAGSTDTQYFGPGTRLTVL.

V usage is TRBV6-5 and J usage is TRBJ2-5, with 9 positions matching TRBD2. The CDR3 sequence is 15 residues long. Germline V CDR1 and CDR2: MNHEY, SVGAGI. V was clipped by 4 bases and J by 2 bases; unmatched bases: 5. CDR3 in DNA: TGTGCCAGCAGTTCGATAACTAGCGGGCAAGAGACCCAGTACTTC. Translated, it gives CASSSITSGQETQYF.

This chain uses TRBV7-8 with TRBJ2-1; D unresolved. The CDR3 contains 13 residues. Trimming took off 1 base at V and 6 bases at J, with 7 bases between the two ends. From germline, CDR1 is SGHVS and CDR2 FQNEAQ. The CDR3 coding sequence is TGTGCCAGCAGCTTAGGGGCCACCAATGAGCAGTTCTTC. Protein: CASSLGATNEQFF. The full variable domain, completed using reference TRBV7-8 and TRBJ2-1, is GAGVSQSPRYKVAKRGQDVALRCDPISGHVSLFWYQQALGQGPEFLTYFQNEAQLDKSGLPSDRFFAERPEGSVSTLKIQRTQQEDSAVYLCASSLGATNEQFFGPGTRLTVL.

The chain recombines TRBV5-5 with TRBJ1-2; 9 positions agree with TRBD1. CDR3 size: 15 residues. V shed 0 bases and J 7 bases; nucleotides not matched to a gene: 7. Germline CDR1 and CDR2: SGHKS and YYEKEE (reference sequence). The CDR3 protein is CASSLVGDRVFGYTF. CDR3 nucleotide sequence: TGTGCCAGCAGCTTGGTCGGGGACAGGGTCTTTGGCTACACCTTC.

This rearrangement joins TRBV28 to TRBJ1-2; maybe TRBD1 (5 bases). Germline-derived CDR1 and CDR2 are MDHEN and SYDVKM. The CDR3 covers 15 residues. Between the trimmed V and J ends, which lost 6 bases and 7 bases, there was a span of 21 bases. CDR3 loop: CASSPPPDRVFGYTF. The CDR3, as DNA: TGTGCCAGCAGCCCTCCTCCAGACAGAGTCTTTGGCTACACCTTC.

The V call is TRBV27, the J call TRBJ1-4; D is ambiguous. Germline-derived CDR1 and CDR2 are MNHEY and SMNVEV (reference sequence). The CDR3 sequence is 14 residues long. Deletions cut 6 bases from V and 3 bases from J, with 11 bases between. CDR3 bases: TGTGCCAGCAGCAGGAAAGTCGCTAATGAAAAACTGTTTTTT. Protein: CASSRKVANEKLFF.

The CDR3 protein is CASSEYSGTGSYEQYF. The CDR3 DNA sequence: TGTGCCAGCAGTGAATATTCAGGGACAGGGTCCTACGAGCAGTACTTC. This rearrangement joins TRBV25-1 to TRBJ2-7; 9 positions agree with TRBD1. The J segment lost 1 base and the V segment lost 0 bases, leaving 4 bases of the junction unmatched. CDR1 MGHDK and CDR2 SYGVNS come from the germline V gene. CDR3 length equals 16 residues.

This sequence joins TRBV25-1 and TRBJ1-1; D may be TRBD1 (6 bases). Germline-derived CDR1 and CDR2 are MGHDK and SYGVNS. Trimming removed 11 bases at V and 8 bases at J, with 24 bases between. CDR3 length equals 14 residues. DNA for the CDR3: TGTGCCGTGACTGGGCAGGGGTTCGGAGGAGAAGCTTTCTTT. This sequence encodes CAVTGQGFGGEAFF.

The CDR3 bases are TGTGCCACCAGCAGAGATCGGGGAGGGGGTGACACTGAAGCTTTCTTT. This codes for CATSRDRGGGDTEAFF. V usage is TRBV15 and J usage is TRBJ1-1; possible D gene TRBD1, 6 bases. Per germline, CDR1 LNHNV and CDR2 YYDKDF (reference sequence). The CDR3 has 16 amino acids. The germline V and J ends were trimmed by 0 bases and 3 bases, with 14 bases remaining between them.

The chain carries TRBV28 and TRBJ1-1; D uncertain. V was trimmed by 2 bases and J by 7 bases, leaving 8 bases between them. The CDR3 has 12 residues. Germline V lookup: CDR1 MDHEN, CDR2 SYDVKM. CDR3 protein: CASSLKEDEAFF. CDR3 DNA sequence: TGTGCCAGCAGTTTAAAGGAGGATGAAGCTTTCTTT.

The genes are TRBV9 and TRBJ1-2; 12 bases match TRBD1. V was pared by 0 bases and J by 4 bases, with 7 bases of the junction left unmatched. There are 17 residues in the CDR3. Per germline, CDR1 SGDLS and CDR2 YYNGEE. The CDR3, as DNA: TGTGCCAGCAGCGTAGTAGGGACAGGGGGCCGCGGCTATGGCTACACCTTC. It is translated as CASSVVGTGGRGYGYTF.

The chain has TRBV7-9 and TRBJ1-2, with 11 bases identical to TRBD1. This CDR3 comprises 14 residues. Germline V lookup: CDR1 SEHNR, CDR2 FQNEAQ (reference sequence). Losses at the gene ends were 5 bases for V and 8 bases for J; bases not matched to a gene: 7. CDR3 loop: CASSPWDRGNGYTF. The CDR3 DNA reads TGTGCCAGCAGCCCGTGGGACAGGGGGAACGGCTACACCTTC.

This clone has just a few counts. V gene TRBV2 combines with J gene TRBJ1-5, with no clear D. This CDR3 has 13 residues. V dropped 4 bases and J dropped 2 bases, with 6 bases sitting between them. CDR1 is SNHLY, CDR2 FYNNEI, per germline. CDR3 DNA: TGTGCCAGCAGTGTTAGTGGCAATCAGCCCCAGCATTTT. Translated: CASSVSGNQPQHF.

The chain uses TRBV5-6 and TRBJ2-1; TRBD2 matches at 14 bases. The CDR3 has 16 residues. The germline gives CDR1 SGHDT, CDR2 YYEEEE. The ends lost 4 bases at V and 5 bases at J; junction bases unmatched: 5. CDR3 sequence reads: CASSPEGLAGDNEQFF. CDR3 bases: TGTGCCAGCAGCCCAGAGGGACTAGCGGGAGACAATGAGCAGTTCTTC.

This sequence joins TRBV11-2 and TRBJ2-7, with 10 bases lining up with TRBD2. Germline V lookup: CDR1 SGHAT, CDR2 FQNNGV. The CDR3 extends over 15 amino acids. V lost 5 bases and J lost 5; bases outside the gene matches: 9. The CDR3 loop is CASSHSGRASDEQYF. CDR3 sequence (DNA): TGTGCCAGCAGCCACAGCGGGAGGGCCTCGGACGAGCAGTACTTC.

The V and J genes are TRBV7-3 and TRBJ2-7; 7 bases fit TRBD1. Germline V CDR1 and CDR2: SGHTA, FQGTGA. The J segment lost 5 bases and the V segment lost 3 bases, leaving 7 bases of the junction unmatched. This CDR3 comprises 14 residues. The CDR3, as DNA: TGTGCCAGCAGCTTGGGGCAGGGGGTCCACGAGCAGTACTTC. Encoded protein: CASSLGQGVHEQYF.

V and J are TRBV30 and TRBJ2-1; 12 bases align to TRBD2. This CDR3 has 14 residues. CDR1 is GTSNPN, CDR2 SVGIG, per germline (reference sequence). V lost 4 bases to trimming and J lost 6 bases; unmatched junction nucleotides: 4. Written as DNA, the CDR3 is TGTGCCTGGACTGGACTAGCGGGATTCAATGAGCAGTTCTTC. Translation gives CAWTGLAGFNEQFF.

This clone was observed a single time. The chain is built from TRBV27 and TRBJ2-1, with 10 nucleotides matching TRBD1. CDR1 and CDR2 from the germline V gene are MNHEY and SMNVEV (reference sequence). The V segment lost 8 bases and the J segment 6 bases; nucleotides outside the gene matches: 10. This CDR3 contains 15 residues. Written as DNA, the CDR3 is TGTGCCAGCGGAGGTTCCGGGACAGGGGTCAATGAGCAGTTCTTC. It codes for CASGGSGTGVNEQFF.

The J gene is TRBJ2-7, the V gene TRBV5-1, with a tentative D call TRBD2 (6 bases). The CDR3 length is 15 residues. V was cut by 3 bases and J by 0 bases, with 13 bases left in between. CDR1 is SGHRS, CDR2 YFSETQ, per germline. CDR3 sequence: CASSWDSRSSYEQYF. The CDR3 nucleotides are TGCGCCAGCAGCTGGGACTCCAGGAGCTCCTACGAGCAGTACTTC.

About this clone: Other DNA sequences in this sample translate to the same CDR3. The CDR3 region has the DNA TGTGCCAGCAGCTTAGCATCTTACTACGAGCAGTACTTC. This translates into CASSLASYYEQYF. This rearrangement joins TRBV7-2 to TRBJ2-7; D call uncertain. Between the trimmed V and J ends, which lost 0 bases and 3 bases, there was a span of 6 bases. The CDR3 loop spans 13 amino acids. Germline V gene sequence: CDR1 SGHTA, CDR2 FQGNSA.

The gene calls are TRBV30 and TRBJ2-1, with a weak D call TRBD2 (6 bases). Germline CDR1 GTSNPN, CDR2 SVGIG (reference sequence). This CDR3 comprises 15 residues. Trimming pared 0 bases from V and 4 bases from J, leaving 13 bases between. The CDR3 DNA reads as TGTGCCTGGAGTGTAGGCGGGATCTCGTACAATGAGCAGTTCTTC. Translated: CAWSVGGISYNEQFF.